The 2 T cell receptor beta chains presented below share a single source sample, sequenced in a study of CD8 T cells in Susac syndrome. Reverse transcription of 0.5 to 1 ug RNA was performed with random hexamers. From the immunoSEQ multiplex PCR reads, TCRdb called clonotypes with MiXCR, one entry per CDR3 protein. Among some 90,000 distinct CDR3 sequences listed, around 93% were seen once. Material for sequencing was CD8+ T cells from PBMCs. Source of these receptors: a human donor in good health.

The CDR3: CASSQDRGRNEQYF. Here the CDR3 DNA reads TGTGCCAGCAGCCAGGACAGGGGTCGCAACGAGCAGTACTTC. The chain uses TRBV13 and TRBJ2-7; 9 nucleotides line up with TRBD1. Trimming at V came to 5 bases and at J to 5 bases, leaving 7 bases not matched to a gene. The CDR3 length is 14 residues. Germline V gives CDR1 PRHDT, CDR2 FYEKMQ (reference sequence). The complete variable domain, with remaining parts taken from reference TRBV13 and TRBJ2-7, reads AAGVIQSPRHLIKEKRETATLKCYPIPRHDTVYWYQQGPGQDPQFLISFYEKMQSDKGSIPDRFSAQQFSDYHSELNMSSLELGDSALYFCASSQDRGRNEQYFGPGTRLTVT.

The genes are TRBV20-1 and TRBJ2-7; D call uncertain. The CDR3 length is 14 residues. The germline gives CDR1 DFQATT, CDR2 SNEGSKA (reference sequence). Trimming stripped 3 bases from V and 0 bases from J, with 12 bases between. In DNA form, the CDR3 reads TGCAGTGCTAGCCACCGTCAAAGCTCCTACGAGCAGTACTTC. Translating it yields CSASHRQSSYEQYF.